The 21 T cell receptor beta chains below all came from one sample that was sequenced in a study of cytomegalovirus exposure and HLA in healthy donors. Method: immunoSEQ multiplex PCR; TCRdb's copy keeps in-frame clones and lacks some. The top ten clones hold around 0.84% of a sample with more than 250,000 clones, 86% of them seen once. The sample taken for sequencing was PBMCs. These receptors originate from a woman aged 18-29 years in good health and CMV-seronegative.

This chain uses TRBV28 with TRBJ2-1; the match to TRBD2 covers 8 bases. The V segment lost 6 bases and the J segment 2 bases; nucleotides outside the gene matches: 12. The germline V gene encodes CDR1 MDHEN and CDR2 SYDVKM. This CDR3 has 17 amino acids. The CDR3 reads CASRSETGTRPYNEQFF. CDR3 DNA: TGTGCCAGCAGATCAGAAACCGGGACTAGACCCTACAATGAGCAGTTCTTC.

This sequence joins TRBV29-1 and TRBJ2-7, with 13 bases identical to TRBD2. V was pared by 0 bases and J by 7 bases, with 6 bases of the junction left unmatched. Germline assignment: CDR1 SQVTM and CDR2 ANQGSEA. CDR3 length: 15 residues. In nucleotides, the CDR3 is TGCAGCGTTGAAGATCCGGGACTAGCGGGATGGGAGCAGTACTTC. This gives the protein CSVEDPGLAGWEQYF.

The chain employs TRBV29-1 and TRBJ2-7; D is perhaps TRBD2 (5 bases). The length of the CDR3 is 14 residues. Trimming removed 6 bases from V and 10 bases from J, with 25 bases in between. The germline V gene has CDR1 SQVTM and CDR2 ANQGSEA. The CDR3 here is CSVIREPTTVHQYF. The CDR3 DNA reads as TGCAGCGTCATCCGGGAACCCACCACCGTCCACCAGTACTTC.

The chain carries TRBV4-3 and TRBJ2-7, with 7 bases lining up with TRBD2. The V gene's germline CDR1 is LGHNA and CDR2 YSLEER. V lost 4 bases and J lost 6; bases outside the gene matches: 24. The CDR3 runs 19 residues. The CDR3 is CASSREDRGLNSYRGEQYF. The CDR3 DNA reads as TGCGCCAGCAGCCGCGAAGATCGGGGACTAAACTCGTACCGGGGCGAGCAGTACTTC.

The V call is TRBV19, the J call TRBJ1-2; a possible D gene is TRBD1 (6 bases). Germline-derived CDR1 and CDR2 are LNHDA and SQIVND (reference sequence). The CDR3 runs 13 residues. Trimming removed 7 bases at V and 4 bases at J, with 13 bases between. CDR3 sequence reads: CASTRRDIYGYTF. CDR3 nucleotide sequence: TGTGCCAGTACCCGACGGGACATCTATGGCTACACCTTC.

This rearrangement joins TRBV11-2 to TRBJ2-5; D call uncertain. Trimming took off 2 bases at V and 4 bases at J, with 5 bases between the two ends. This CDR3 region has 12 residues. Germline V gene data show CDR1 as SGHAT and CDR2 as FQNNGV. The CDR3 coding sequence is TGTGCCAGCAGCTTATCCGGAGAGACCCAGTACTTC. It yields the protein CASSLSGETQYF.

The chain has TRBV6-5 and TRBJ1-2; no firm D call. The CDR3 is 13 residues long. Germline V gene sequence: CDR1 MNHEY, CDR2 SVGAGI. Between the trimmed V and J ends, which lost 7 bases and 8 bases, there was a span of 17 bases. The CDR3 region has the DNA TGTGCCAGCACCCTCCGTCCGGGGTCGGGCTACACCTTC. It codes for CASTLRPGSGYTF.

The chain recombines TRBV7-9 with TRBJ2-2; 14 nucleotides agree with TRBD2. Germline lookup yields CDR1 SEHNR and CDR2 FQNEAQ (reference sequence). Trimming took 5 bases from V and 1 from J; bases not matched to a gene: 9. The length of the CDR3 is 19 residues. Here the CDR3 DNA reads TGTGCCAGCAGCCCCGGGACTAGCGGGAGAGGGGAGAACACCGGGGAGCTGTTTTTT. Protein sequence: CASSPGTSGRGENTGELFF.

V gene TRBV6-5 combines with J gene TRBJ2-7, with 9 bases that match TRBD2. Unmatched junction bases numbered 5, after V lost 4 bases and J lost 4 bases. Germline CDR1 and CDR2: MNHEY and SVGAGI. This CDR3 comprises 14 residues. The CDR3 region is CASSSSGTSYEQYF. The CDR3 nucleotides are TGTGCCAGCAGTTCTAGCGGGACTTCTTACGAGCAGTACTTC.

The chain links TRBV2 to TRBJ2-1; 7 bases match TRBD1. The V segment lost 7 bases and the J segment 3 bases; nucleotides outside the gene matches: 6. The CDR3 sequence is 14 residues long. The germline gives CDR1 SNHLY, CDR2 FYNNEI. The DNA of the CDR3 is TGTGCCAGCACAGACAGGGCTAACTACAATGAGCAGTTCTTC. It codes for CASTDRANYNEQFF. The variable domain in full, completed from reference TRBV2 and TRBJ2-1, reads EPEVTQTPSHQVTQMGQEVILRCVPISNHLYFYWYRQILGQKVEFLVSFYNNEISEKSEIFDDQFSVERPDGSNFTLKIRSTKLEDSAMYFCASTDRANYNEQFFGPGTRLTVL.

The chain links TRBV7-3 to TRBJ1-2; 8 nucleotides line up with TRBD1. Germline V lookup: CDR1 SGHTA, CDR2 FQGTGA. The CDR3 runs 14 residues. V lost 5 bases to trimming and J lost 6 bases; unmatched junction nucleotides: 8. The CDR3 is CASSRDRSTDGYTF. CDR3 sequence (DNA): TGTGCCAGCAGCAGGGACAGGTCCACGGATGGCTACACCTTC.

The J gene is TRBJ1-2, the V gene TRBV28; the match to TRBD1 covers 7 bases. The V gene's germline CDR1 is MDHEN and CDR2 SYDVKM. The trim removed 4 bases at V and 8 bases at J, leaving 10 bases unmatched. This CDR3 has 14 amino acids. The CDR3 loop reads CASSSGQTPQGYTF. In DNA, the CDR3 is TGTGCCAGCAGTTCGGGACAGACTCCTCAAGGCTACACCTTC.

The chain recombines TRBV10-3 with TRBJ1-1, with 11 bases that match TRBD1. CDR1 ENHRY and CDR2 SYGVKD come from the germline V gene. The CDR3 has 15 amino acids. Trimming at V came to 8 bases and at J to 3 bases, leaving 8 bases not matched to a gene. The CDR3 sequence: CAIGPGQGGHTEAFF. The DNA for the CDR3 is TGTGCCATCGGGCCGGGACAGGGGGGGCACACTGAAGCTTTCTTT.

The chain links TRBV6-8 to TRBJ1-2; the match to TRBD1 covers 8 bases. From germline, CDR1 is MNHGY and CDR2 SAAAGT. The CDR3 extends over 14 amino acids. Trimming removed 6 bases from V and 10 bases from J; junction bases left unmatched: 13. CDR3 DNA sequence: TGTGCCAGCAGGACTCATTTACCGGGACAGGCCTACACCTTC. It codes for CASRTHLPGQAYTF.

The chain has TRBV9 and TRBJ2-1; 10 bases are shared with TRBD2. The CDR3 is made up of 16 amino acids. The V and J ends lost 0 bases and 0 bases, in that order; junction bases with no gene match: 0. CDR1 and CDR2 from the germline V gene are SGDLS and YYNGEE. CDR3 protein: CASSVGLAGSYNEQFF. The CDR3 nucleotides are TGTGCCAGCAGCGTAGGACTAGCGGGCTCCTACAATGAGCAGTTCTTC.

The chain carries TRBV14 and TRBJ2-7; D might be TRBD1 (6 bases). There are 17 residues in the CDR3. The V gene's germline CDR1 is SGHDN and CDR2 FVKESK. V dropped 0 bases and J dropped 3 bases, with 18 bases sitting between them. The CDR3 DNA reads as TGTGCCAGCAGCCAAGATGGGGGCGTTGGGATAAACTACGAGCAGTACTTC. Translation gives CASSQDGGVGINYEQYF.

The J gene is TRBJ1-5, the V gene TRBV6-6; D is undetermined. CDR3 length equals 15 residues. Per the germline V gene, CDR1 is MNHNY and CDR2 is SVGAGI (reference sequence). The germline V and J ends were trimmed by 2 bases and 1 base, with 9 bases remaining between them. The chain's CDR3 is CASSYRAGSNQPQHF. The CDR3 nucleotides read TGTGCCAGCAGTTACAGGGCGGGGAGCAATCAGCCCCAGCATTTT.

This clone came up a few times. J is TRBJ2-7 and V is TRBV10-3; 12 bases are a match to TRBD1. The length of the CDR3 is 13 residues. CDR1 and CDR2 from the germline V gene are ENHRY and SYGVKD. The V segment lost 10 bases and the J segment 3 bases; nucleotides outside the gene matches: 4. The CDR3 spells CATGTGGGYEQYF. CDR3 sequence (DNA): TGTGCCACCGGGACAGGGGGCGGCTACGAGCAGTACTTC.

This clone was detected a few times. This chain links TRBV15 with TRBJ1-2, with D perhaps matching TRBD1 (6 bases). Trimming left V 0 bases short and J 13 bases short, with 18 bases between. Germline assignment: CDR1 LNHNV and CDR2 YYDKDF (reference sequence). The CDR3 spans 14 residues. CDR3 in amino acids: CATSRDQPGQLITF. The CDR3 nucleotides read TGTGCCACCAGCAGAGATCAGCCGGGACAACTGATCACCTTC.

This chain joins TRBV21-1 and TRBJ2-7; TRBD1 is taken as the D call from the table, unchecked against the DNA. TRBV21-1 is an annotated pseudogene. The CDR3 extends over 15 amino acids. The CDR3 bases are TGTGCCAGCAGCAAAGGGGCAGGGTCTTGCGACGAGCAGTACTTC. Protein sequence: CASSKGAGSCDEQYF.

This clone was seen only a few times. This chain's CDR3 is CASSRTGTEAYEQYF. Written as DNA, the CDR3 is TGCGCCAGCAGCCGCACCGGGACAGAGGCCTACGAGCAGTACTTC. The chain joins TRBV4-1 to TRBJ2-7; TRBD1 matches 7 bases. The germline V gene encodes CDR1 MGHRA and CDR2 YSYEKL. CDR3 length equals 15 residues. V shed 4 bases and J 2 bases; nucleotides not matched to a gene: 8.